This TCR beta chain stems from a study of blood T cells in healthy people across ages. Germline loops: CDR1 SGHTS, CDR2 YDEGEE. V was shortened by 1 base and J by 5 bases, with 16 bases between the two germline ends. CDR3 size: 16 residues. For the second PCR, which ran for roughly 7 to 11 cycles, a sample-barcoded 5' primer and a J-beta primer mix were used. TCRdb redid the calling of the 5' RACE reads with MiXCR, one entry per CDR3 protein. The table lists approximately 690,000 distinct CDR3 sequences, under 65% of them singletons, with more than 35% in the top ten. The TCR originated in a man aged 55 to 70 in good health. Sequences were obtained from blood. The rearrangement links TRBV5-8 to TRBJ2-1, with D possibly called TRBD1 or TRBD2 (6 bases each). This CDR3 is CASSLSAGTRDNEQFF. The CDR3, as DNA: TGTGCCAGCAGCTTGTCTGCGGGGACAAGGGACAATGAGCAGTTCTTC. The entire variable domain, with the rest obtained from reference TRBV5-8 and TRBJ2-1, is as follows: EAGVTQSPTHLIKTRGQQATLRCSPISGHTSVYWYQQALGLGLQFLLWYDEGEERNRGNFPPRFSGRQFPNYSSELNVNALELEDSALYLCASSLSAGTRDNEQFFGPGTRLTVL.